The source of this TCR beta chain is a study of blood T cells in healthy people across ages. Study results and limitations: As age increased, TCR beta diversity per million T cells fell in a roughly linear fashion. Versus aged donors, long-lived donors had higher diversity and more naive CD4+ cells.

Concerning this clonotype: No antigen is known for it.

There were healthy Caucasian individuals from Russia, aged roughly 6 to 95, serving as donors. V trimming: 2 bases; J trimming: 0 bases; junction bases outside the gene matches: 8. This CDR3 region has 17 residues. Germline V CDR1 and CDR2: MGHRA, YSYEKL. A J-beta primer mix and a sample-barcoded 5' primer were used in a second PCR of about 7 to 12 cycles. TCRdb itself ran the 5' RACE reads through MiXCR, one entry per CDR3 protein. The table lists 550,000 to 700,000 distinct CDR3 sequences, 27% of them singletons, with 18% in the top ten. The sequencing input was blood. The receptor comes from a woman aged 70-85 years in good health. The chain employs TRBV4-1 and TRBJ2-7, with TRBD1 matching 9 bases. The CDR3 DNA sequence: TGCGCCAGCAGCCAAAGCCCGGGACAGGGTATCTCCTACGAGCAGTACTTC. Translating it yields CASSQSPGQGISYEQYF.